A single sample gave rise to the 18 T cell receptor beta chains below, sequenced in a study of CD8+CD57+ T cells in acquired aplastic anemia. The template used for profiling TCR beta VDJ and CDR3 was genomic DNA. In TCRdb, the reads were re-called with MiXCR into one record per CDR3 protein. The data contain roughly 300,000 distinct CDR3 sequences, approximately 55% of them singletons. Specimen: sorted CD4+, CD8+, or CD8+CD57+ T cells (not recorded which) from PBMCs. Source of these receptors: a human donor with severe aplastic anemia or a healthy control (not recorded which).

V is TRBV7-9 and J is TRBJ1-6, with 8 nucleotides matching TRBD1. In germline, CDR1 is SEHNR, CDR2 FQNEAQ (reference sequence). V lost 5 bases to trimming and J lost 10 bases; unmatched junction nucleotides: 7. The CDR3 consists of 14 residues. The CDR3 protein is CASSMDRDDSPLHF. In DNA form, the CDR3 reads TGTGCCAGCAGCATGGACAGGGACGACTCACCCCTCCACTTT.

This clonotype was observed a single time. The chain employs TRBV9 and TRBJ2-2, with D perhaps TRBD2 (5 bases). Germline V gene data show CDR1 as SGDLS and CDR2 as YYNGEE. With 3 bases removed from V and 4 bases from J, the gap between germline ends came to 13 bases. CDR3 length: 15 amino acids. The CDR3 protein is CASSDEGRSTGELFF. CDR3 nucleotides: TGTGCCAGCAGCGACGAGGGAAGGAGCACCGGGGAGCTGTTTTTT.

This sequence joins TRBV7-9 and TRBJ1-3; TRBD1 matches at 7 bases. This CDR3 contains 15 residues. With V trimmed by 7 bases and J by 4 bases, 10 bases remained unmatched. Germline loops: CDR1 SEHNR, CDR2 FQNEAQ (reference sequence). CDR3 protein: CASTPGGGPGNTIYF. CDR3 sequence (DNA): TGTGCCAGCACCCCCGGAGGGGGCCCCGGAAACACCATATATTTT. The variable domain in full, with the rest retrieved from reference TRBV7-9 and TRBJ1-3, is DTGVSQNPRHKITKRGQNVTFRCDPISEHNRLYWYRQTLGQGPEFLTYFQNEAQLEKSRLLSDRFSAERPKGSFSTLEIQRTEQGDSAMYLCASTPGGGPGNTIYFGEGSWLTVV.

Only a few counts were recorded for this clonotype. The gene calls are TRBV11-2 and TRBJ2-7; D is unresolved. V gave up 1 base and J gave up 5 bases, with 9 bases separating them. This CDR3 is built from 13 residues. Germline V CDR1 and CDR2: SGHAT, FQNNGV. The CDR3 loop reads CASSLVPTHEQYF. CDR3 DNA sequence: TGTGCCAGCAGCTTAGTCCCCACCCACGAGCAGTACTTC.

This rearrangement joins TRBV20-1 to TRBJ2-7; TRBD1 is a possible D gene (7 bases). Trimming cost V 5 bases and J 2 bases, with 13 bases left between them. This CDR3 has 13 residues. Per germline, CDR1 DFQATT and CDR2 SNEGSKA (reference sequence). Here the CDR3 DNA reads TGCAGTGCTCCAGGGGGGATGGCCTACGAGCAGTACTTC. Protein product: CSAPGGMAYEQYF.

A remark on this clonotype: At one end, the junction sequence differs from germline, possibly due to a read error. This chain connects TRBV2 to TRBJ1-6; 12 bases agree with TRBD1. Germline V gene lookup returns CDR1 SNHLY and CDR2 FYNNEI. This CDR3 contains 16 residues. The CDR3 sequence is CAGSPGTGGLESPLHF. CDR3 DNA: TGTGCCGGCAGTCCCGGGACAGGGGGCTTAGAGTCACCCCTCCACTTT.

This chain links TRBV20-1 with TRBJ2-1; 8 positions match TRBD2. CDR1 is DFQATT and CDR2 is SNEGSKA in the germline V gene (reference sequence). This CDR3 region has 16 residues. With 0 bases clipped from V and 12 bases from J, the junction kept 16 bases outside the gene matches. Written as DNA, the CDR3 is TGCAGTGCTAGAGATCTGCAGCGGGGGCGCACAGATACGCAGTTCTTC. This codes for CSARDLQRGRTDTQFF.

This clonotype has a handful of counts. V gene TRBV20-1 combines with J gene TRBJ1-6, with D hard to call. The V end lost 3 bases, the J end lost 13 bases, and 1 base lay between the germline ends. The CDR3 loop spans 8 amino acids. The germline V gene encodes CDR1 DFQATT and CDR2 SNEGSKA (reference sequence). CDR3 sequence reads: CSASPLHF. The CDR3 DNA sequence: TGCAGTGCTAGCCCCCTCCACTTT.

Comments on this clonotype: Its ends do not fully match the called genes, so a read error is possible. This chain links TRBV7-8 with TRBJ2-7; D perhaps matches TRBD1 (6 bases). This CDR3 is built from 13 residues. CDR1 is SGHVS and CDR2 is FQNEAQ in the germline V gene. The CDR3 bases are TGTGCCAGCAGCGTTGGACAGAACTACGAGCAACACTTC. Encoded protein: CASSVGQNYEQHF. The variable domain in full, with the rest retrieved from reference TRBV7-8 and TRBJ2-7, is GAGVSQSPRYKVAKRGQDVALRCDPISGHVSLFWYQQALGQGPEFLTYFQNEAQLDKSGLPSDRFFAERPEGSVSTLKIQRTQQEDSAVYLCASSVGQNYEQHFGPGTRLTVT.

This clonotype was picked up a small number of times. The chain uses TRBV2 and TRBJ1-2; 8 nucleotides match TRBD1. Unmatched junction bases numbered 8, after V lost 9 bases and J lost 8 bases. The germline V gene encodes CDR1 SNHLY and CDR2 FYNNEI. This CDR3 is 12 amino acids long. The CDR3: CARSDRAQGYTF. CDR3 DNA sequence: TGTGCCAGGTCGGACAGGGCACAGGGCTACACCTTC.

V usage is TRBV7-2 and J usage is TRBJ1-1; 8 nucleotides line up with TRBD1. Germline CDR1 is SGHTA and CDR2 is FQGNSA. The CDR3 is 15 amino acids. V gave up 4 bases and J gave up 1 base; unmatched junction bases: 5. CDR3 in DNA: TGTGCCAGCAGCTGGCTACAGGGGGGGAACACTGAAGCTTTCTTT. Encoded protein: CASSWLQGGNTEAFF.

The chain employs TRBV2 and TRBJ2-5; TRBD1 agrees at 9 bases. V trimming: 5 bases; J trimming: 7 bases; junction bases outside the gene matches: 8. This CDR3 has 14 amino acids. The germline CDR1 and CDR2 sequences are SNHLY and FYNNEI. The CDR3 loop reads CASSKGDRVGTQYF. The CDR3 DNA follows: TGTGCCAGCAGTAAGGGGGACAGGGTCGGGACCCAGTACTTC.

The chain recombines TRBV20-1 with TRBJ1-6; perhaps TRBD1 as D (6 bases). Trimming took 3 bases from V and 0 from J, leaving 12 bases between them. The CDR3 consists of 16 residues. Germline V gene lookup returns CDR1 DFQATT and CDR2 SNEGSKA (reference sequence). The CDR3 nucleotides are TGCAGTGCTAGTCTAGGGGGTAGCTCCTATAATTCACCCCTCCACTTT. Translated: CSASLGGSSYNSPLHF.

V usage is TRBV7-8 and J usage is TRBJ2-5, with TRBD1 matching 8 bases. The CDR3 has 14 amino acids. Losses at the gene ends were 5 bases for V and 4 bases for J; bases not matched to a gene: 6. Germline-derived CDR1 and CDR2 are SGHVS and FQNEAQ. The chain's CDR3 is CASSVQGEGETQYF. The CDR3 DNA reads as TGTGCCAGCAGCGTACAGGGGGAAGGAGAGACCCAGTACTTC. Combining the CDR3 with reference TRBV7-8 and TRBJ2-5 gives the whole variable domain GAGVSQSPRYKVAKRGQDVALRCDPISGHVSLFWYQQALGQGPEFLTYFQNEAQLDKSGLPSDRFFAERPEGSVSTLKIQRTQQEDSAVYLCASSVQGEGETQYFGPGTRLLVL.

The chain uses TRBV7-9 and TRBJ2-7; weak D call: TRBD1 (5 bases). Trimming took 6 bases from V and 2 from J, leaving 8 bases between them. Per the germline V gene, CDR1 is SEHNR and CDR2 is FQNEAQ (reference sequence). The CDR3 is 12 residues long. The CDR3 DNA is TGTGCCAGCAGTAAGGGGACCTACGAGCAGTACTTC. Residues: CASSKGTYEQYF. Filled out from reference TRBV7-9 and TRBJ2-7, the complete variable domain reads DTGVSQNPRHKITKRGQNVTFRCDPISEHNRLYWYRQTLGQGPEFLTYFQNEAQLEKSRLLSDRFSAERPKGSFSTLEIQRTEQGDSAMYLCASSKGTYEQYFGPGTRLTVT.

This rearrangement joins TRBV2 to TRBJ2-7; TRBD2 aligns across 14 bases. The germline V gene encodes CDR1 SNHLY and CDR2 FYNNEI. Trimming took 6 bases from V and 2 from J; bases not matched to a gene: 9. This CDR3 has 17 amino acids. CDR3 amino acids: CASRGLAGGPSPYEQYF. CDR3 in DNA: TGTGCCAGCAGAGGACTAGCGGGAGGTCCTTCCCCCTACGAGCAGTACTTC.

The J gene is TRBJ1-6, the V gene TRBV11-3, with a tentative D call TRBD1 (6 bases). The CDR3 extends over 15 amino acids. CDR1 is SGHNT and CDR2 is YENEEA in the germline V gene. The germline V and J ends were trimmed by 1 base and 7 bases, with 11 bases remaining between them. This CDR3 reads CASSLALGGNSPLHF. The CDR3 DNA reads TGTGCCAGCAGCTTAGCCTTGGGGGGCAATTCACCCCTCCACTTT.

Turning to this clonotype: One base away lies a much larger clone, so this may be a sequencing read error. The rearrangement joins TRBV6-5 to TRBJ2-6; TRBD1 matches 8 bases. The CDR3 length is 18 residues. Germline V gives CDR1 MNHEY, CDR2 SVGAGI. The CDR3 DNA follows: TGTGCCAGCAGTTACCAGACAGGGGTGCTTGCTGGGGCCACCGTCCTGACTTTC. Translating it yields CASSYQTGVLAGATVLTF.